This T cell receptor beta chain derives from a study of blood T cell repertoires in COVID-19. Study-wide context: Samples taken during acute and convalescent COVID-19 were collected in the United States, Italy and Spain. Sources were T cells, B-cell-depleted T cells, or PBMCs; the material itself was cDNA or gDNA.

Source study methods: Using reference gene primer amplification, nucleated cell counts were estimated. The protocol was immunoSEQ multiplex PCR, while the TCRdb copy is restricted to in-frame clones and leaves out a portion. From that table come the V and J calls and clone size; the DNA was used to work out D and trimming. The table records 85,000 to 110,000 clones, 84% of them present only once. CDR1 is SGHVS and CDR2 is FNYEAQ in the germline V gene. CDR3 length equals 16 residues. The V end was cut by 5 bases, the J end by 9 bases, with 24 bases between. Sequencing was carried out using peripheral blood. This sequence originates from a human donor in a cohort sampled during active or convalescent COVID-19. The V and J genes are TRBV7-6 and TRBJ2-3; D call uncertain. The CDR3 here is CASSRDSPGVAATQYF. CDR3 nucleotide sequence: TGTGCCAGCAGCCGAGACTCCCCCGGCGTTGCAGCGACGCAGTATTTT.